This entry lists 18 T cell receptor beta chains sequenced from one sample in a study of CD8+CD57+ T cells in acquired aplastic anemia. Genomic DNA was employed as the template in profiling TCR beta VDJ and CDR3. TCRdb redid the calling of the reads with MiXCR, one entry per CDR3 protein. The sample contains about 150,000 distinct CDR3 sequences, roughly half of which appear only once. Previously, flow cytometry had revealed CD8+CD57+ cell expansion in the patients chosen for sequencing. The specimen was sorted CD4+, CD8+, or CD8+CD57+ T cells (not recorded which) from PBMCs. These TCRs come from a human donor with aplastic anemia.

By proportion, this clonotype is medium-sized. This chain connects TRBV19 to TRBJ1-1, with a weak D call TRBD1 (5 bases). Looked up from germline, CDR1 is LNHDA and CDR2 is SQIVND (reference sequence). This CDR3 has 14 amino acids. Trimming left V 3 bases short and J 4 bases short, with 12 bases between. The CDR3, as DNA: TGTGCCAGTAGTATGGGGGTGCGGGGCACTGAAGCTTTCTTT. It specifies CASSMGVRGTEAFF.

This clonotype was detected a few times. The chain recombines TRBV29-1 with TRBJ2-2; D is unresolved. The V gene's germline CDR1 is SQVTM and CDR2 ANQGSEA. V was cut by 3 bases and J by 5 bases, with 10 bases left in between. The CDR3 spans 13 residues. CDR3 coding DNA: TGCAGCGTTGATGGTCCGAGGACCGGGGAGCTGTTTTTT. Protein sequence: CSVDGPRTGELFF.

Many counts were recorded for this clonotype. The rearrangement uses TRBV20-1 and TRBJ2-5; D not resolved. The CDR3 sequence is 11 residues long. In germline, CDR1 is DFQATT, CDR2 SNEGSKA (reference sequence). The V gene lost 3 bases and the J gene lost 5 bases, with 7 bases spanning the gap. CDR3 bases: TGCAGTGCTAGTCCTGGGGAGACCCAGTACTTC. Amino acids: CSASPGETQYF.

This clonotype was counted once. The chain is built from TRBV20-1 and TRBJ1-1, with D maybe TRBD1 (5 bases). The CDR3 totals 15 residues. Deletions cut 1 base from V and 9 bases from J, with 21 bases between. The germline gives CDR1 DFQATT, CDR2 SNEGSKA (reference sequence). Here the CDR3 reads CSARVGAGGSGKAFF. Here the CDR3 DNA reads TGCAGTGCTAGAGTTGGGGCTGGGGGAAGTGGAAAAGCTTTCTTT.

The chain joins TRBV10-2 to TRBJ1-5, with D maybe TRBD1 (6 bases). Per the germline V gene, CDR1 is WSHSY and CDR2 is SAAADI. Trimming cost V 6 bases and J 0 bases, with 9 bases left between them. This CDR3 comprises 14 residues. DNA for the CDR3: TGCGCCAGCAGAGGGGGAAATAGCAATCAGCCCCAGCATTTT. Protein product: CASRGGNSNQPQHF.

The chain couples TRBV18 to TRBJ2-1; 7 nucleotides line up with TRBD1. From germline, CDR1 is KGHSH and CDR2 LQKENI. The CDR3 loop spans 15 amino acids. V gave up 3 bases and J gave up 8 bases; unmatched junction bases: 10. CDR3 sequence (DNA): TGTGCCAGCTCACCGGCTTTAGACAGGGACGATGAGCAGTTCTTC. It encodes CASSPALDRDDEQFF.

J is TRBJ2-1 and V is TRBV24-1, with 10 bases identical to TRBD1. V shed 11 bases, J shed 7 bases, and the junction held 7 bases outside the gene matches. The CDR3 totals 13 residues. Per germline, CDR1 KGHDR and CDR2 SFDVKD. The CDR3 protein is CASRQGARNEQFF. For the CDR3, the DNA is TGTGCCAGCAGACAGGGGGCTAGGAATGAGCAGTTCTTC.

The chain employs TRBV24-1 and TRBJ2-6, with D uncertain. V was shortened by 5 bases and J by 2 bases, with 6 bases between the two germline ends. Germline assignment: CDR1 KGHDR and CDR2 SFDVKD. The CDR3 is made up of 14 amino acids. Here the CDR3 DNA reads TGTGCCACCAGTGCTGAACCTGGGGCCAACGTCCTGACTTTC. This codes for CATSAEPGANVLTF.

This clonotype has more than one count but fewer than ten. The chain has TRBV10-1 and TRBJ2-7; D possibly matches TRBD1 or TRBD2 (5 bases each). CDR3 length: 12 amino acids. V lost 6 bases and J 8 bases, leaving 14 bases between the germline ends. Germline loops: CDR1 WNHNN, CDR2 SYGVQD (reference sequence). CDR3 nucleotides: TGCGCCAGCAGCTCGCCTCCGGGACAGCAGTACTTC. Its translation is CASSSPPGQQYF.

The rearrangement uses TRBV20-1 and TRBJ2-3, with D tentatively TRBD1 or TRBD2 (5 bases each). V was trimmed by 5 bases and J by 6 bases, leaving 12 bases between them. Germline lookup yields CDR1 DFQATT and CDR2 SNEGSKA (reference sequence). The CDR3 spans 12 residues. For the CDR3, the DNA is TGCAGTGCTCCGGGACCGGGGGATACGCAGTATTTT. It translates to CSAPGPGDTQYF.

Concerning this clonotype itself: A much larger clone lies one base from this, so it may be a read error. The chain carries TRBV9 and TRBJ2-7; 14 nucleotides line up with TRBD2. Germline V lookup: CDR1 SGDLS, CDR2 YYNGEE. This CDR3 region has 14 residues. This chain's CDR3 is CASIGTSGSYGQYF. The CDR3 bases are TGTGCCAGTATTGGGACTAGCGGGAGCTACGGGCAGTACTTC.

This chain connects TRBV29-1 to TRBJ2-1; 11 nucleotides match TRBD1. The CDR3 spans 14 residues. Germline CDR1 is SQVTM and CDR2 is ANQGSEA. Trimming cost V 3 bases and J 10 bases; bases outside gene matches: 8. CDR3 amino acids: CSVEGQGGTLEQFF. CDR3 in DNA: TGCAGCGTTGAGGGACAGGGGGGGACACTCGAGCAGTTCTTC.

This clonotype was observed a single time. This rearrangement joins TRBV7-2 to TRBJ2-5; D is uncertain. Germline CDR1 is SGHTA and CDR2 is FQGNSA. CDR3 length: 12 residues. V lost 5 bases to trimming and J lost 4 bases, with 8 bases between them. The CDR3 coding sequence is TGTGCCAGCAGCCCTAATCTAGAGACCCAGTACTTC. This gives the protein CASSPNLETQYF.

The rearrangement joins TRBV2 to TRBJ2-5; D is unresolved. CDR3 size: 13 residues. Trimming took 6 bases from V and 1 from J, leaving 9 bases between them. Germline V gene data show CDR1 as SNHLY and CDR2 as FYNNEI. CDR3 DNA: TGTGCCAGCAGCCCCGGGCGCCAAGAGACCCAGTACTTC. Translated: CASSPGRQETQYF.

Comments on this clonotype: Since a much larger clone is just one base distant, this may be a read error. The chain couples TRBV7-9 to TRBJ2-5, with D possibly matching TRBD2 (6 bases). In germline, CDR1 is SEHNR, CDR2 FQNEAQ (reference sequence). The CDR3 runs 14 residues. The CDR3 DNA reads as TGTGTCAGCAGCTATCTCGGAGGAGGGGAGACCCAGTACTTC. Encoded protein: CVSSYLGGGETQYF.

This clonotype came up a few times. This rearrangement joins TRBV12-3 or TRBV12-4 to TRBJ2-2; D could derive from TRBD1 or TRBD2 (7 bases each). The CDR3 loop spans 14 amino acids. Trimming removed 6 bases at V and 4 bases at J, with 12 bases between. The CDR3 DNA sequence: TGTGCCAGCAGGCCAGGGGGGGGCACCGGGGAGCTGTTTTTT. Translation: CASRPGGGTGELFF.

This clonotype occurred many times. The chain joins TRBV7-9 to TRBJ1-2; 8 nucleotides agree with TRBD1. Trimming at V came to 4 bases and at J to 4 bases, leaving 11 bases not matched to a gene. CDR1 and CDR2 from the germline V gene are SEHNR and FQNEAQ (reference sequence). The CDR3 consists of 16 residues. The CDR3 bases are TGTGCCAGCAGCTCAGGACCCCAGGGGGCTGTCTATGGCTACACCTTC. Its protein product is CASSSGPQGAVYGYTF.

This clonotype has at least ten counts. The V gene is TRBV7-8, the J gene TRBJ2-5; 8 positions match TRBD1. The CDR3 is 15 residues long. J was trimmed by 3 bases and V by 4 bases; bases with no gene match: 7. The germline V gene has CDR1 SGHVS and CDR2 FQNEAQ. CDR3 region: CASSSGTGVKETQYF. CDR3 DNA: TGTGCCAGCAGCTCAGGGACAGGCGTAAAAGAGACCCAGTACTTC.